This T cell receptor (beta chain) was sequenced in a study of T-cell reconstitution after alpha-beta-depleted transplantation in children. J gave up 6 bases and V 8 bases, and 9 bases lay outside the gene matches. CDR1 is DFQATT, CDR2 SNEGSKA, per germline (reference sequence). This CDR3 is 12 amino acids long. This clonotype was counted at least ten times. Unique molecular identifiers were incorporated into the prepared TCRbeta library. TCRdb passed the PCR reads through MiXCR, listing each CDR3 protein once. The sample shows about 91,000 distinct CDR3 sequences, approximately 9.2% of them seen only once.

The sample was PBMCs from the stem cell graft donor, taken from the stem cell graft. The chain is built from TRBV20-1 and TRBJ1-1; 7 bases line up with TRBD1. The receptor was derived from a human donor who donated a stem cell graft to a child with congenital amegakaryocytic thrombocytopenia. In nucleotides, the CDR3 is TGCAGTTGGCAGGGGGAAGGGCCTGAAGCTTTCTTT. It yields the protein CSWQGEGPEAFF.